This T cell receptor (beta chain) was observed in a study of T-cell reconstitution after alpha-beta-depleted transplantation in children. This clonotype showed up many times. Unique molecular identifiers were incorporated into the prepared TCRbeta library. MiXCR, run by TCRdb on the PCR reads, gives a single entry per CDR3 protein. The data show 550,000 to 800,000 distinct CDR3 sequences, around 13% seen once. V shed 4 bases and J shed 8 bases, with 17 bases lying between them. Germline V gene data show CDR1 as SGHKS and CDR2 as YYEKEE (reference sequence). CDR3 length equals 14 residues. The origin of this receptor is a girl aged 2-9 years with congenital amegakaryocytic thrombocytopenia, due to receive a stem cell transplant. The source was PBMCs, collected before TCRalphabeta/CD19-depleted stem cell transplant. V and J are TRBV5-5 and TRBJ2-3, with D perhaps matching TRBD1 (5 bases). The CDR3 DNA follows: TGTGCCAGCAGCACCCGGAACAGGTCCAGTACGCAGTATTTT. This codes for CASSTRNRSSTQYF.